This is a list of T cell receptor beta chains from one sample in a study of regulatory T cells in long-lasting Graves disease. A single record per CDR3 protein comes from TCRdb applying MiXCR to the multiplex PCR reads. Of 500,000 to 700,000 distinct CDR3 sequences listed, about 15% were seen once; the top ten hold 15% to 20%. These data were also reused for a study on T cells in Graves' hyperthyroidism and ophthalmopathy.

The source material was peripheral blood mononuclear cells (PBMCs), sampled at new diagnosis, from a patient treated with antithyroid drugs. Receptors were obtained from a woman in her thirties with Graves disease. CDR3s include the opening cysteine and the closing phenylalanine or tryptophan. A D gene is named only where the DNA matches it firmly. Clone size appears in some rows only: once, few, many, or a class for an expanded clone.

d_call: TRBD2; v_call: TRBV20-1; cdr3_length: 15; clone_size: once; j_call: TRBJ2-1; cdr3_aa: CSARGRTSGRDEQFF; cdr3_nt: TGCAGTGCTAGAGGCAGGACTAGCGGGAGAGATGAGCAGTTCTTC
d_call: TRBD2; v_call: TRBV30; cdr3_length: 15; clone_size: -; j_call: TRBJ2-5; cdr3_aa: CAWSDLGEGRETQYF; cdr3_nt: TGTGCCTGGAGTGATCTGGGGGAGGGCCGGGAGACCCAGTACTTC
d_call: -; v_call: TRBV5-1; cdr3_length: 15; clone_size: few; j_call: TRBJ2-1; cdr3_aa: CASSLGYKRGNEQFF; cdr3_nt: TGCGCCAGCAGTCTGGGTTACAAACGGGGGAATGAGCAGTTCTTC
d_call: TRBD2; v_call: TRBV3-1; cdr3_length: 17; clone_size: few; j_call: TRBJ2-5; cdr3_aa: CASSRGLISGIPETQYF; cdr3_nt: TGTGCCAGCAGCCGAGGCTTGATTAGCGGGATTCCAGAGACCCAGTACTTC
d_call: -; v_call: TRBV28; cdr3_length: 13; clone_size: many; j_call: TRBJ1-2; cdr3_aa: CASSYSPNYGYTF; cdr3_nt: TGTGCCAGCAGTTACTCCCCAAACTATGGCTACACCTTC
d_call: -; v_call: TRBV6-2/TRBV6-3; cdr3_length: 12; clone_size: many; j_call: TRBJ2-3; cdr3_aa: CASRISTDTQYF; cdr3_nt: TGTGCCAGCAGGATTAGCACAGATACGCAGTATTTT
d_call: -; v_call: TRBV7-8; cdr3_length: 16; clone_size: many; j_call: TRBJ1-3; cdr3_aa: CASSLAVGSVGNTIYF; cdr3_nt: TGTGCCAGCAGCTTAGCGGTCGGGAGTGTTGGAAACACCATATATTTT
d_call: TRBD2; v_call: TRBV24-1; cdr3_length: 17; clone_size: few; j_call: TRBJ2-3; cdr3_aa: CATSDQRTSGLTDTQYF; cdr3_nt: TGTGCCACCAGTGATCAAAGGACTAGCGGCCTCACAGATACGCAGTATTTT
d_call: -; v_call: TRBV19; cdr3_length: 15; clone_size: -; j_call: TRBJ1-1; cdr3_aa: CASSIRSWENTEAFF; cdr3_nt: TGTGCCAGTAGTATTCGGAGCTGGGAGAACACTGAAGCTTTCTTT
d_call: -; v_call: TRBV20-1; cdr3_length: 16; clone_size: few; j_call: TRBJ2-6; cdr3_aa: CSARDSSPSGANVLTF; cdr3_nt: TGCAGTGCTAGAGATTCATCACCTTCTGGGGCCAACGTCCTGACTTTC
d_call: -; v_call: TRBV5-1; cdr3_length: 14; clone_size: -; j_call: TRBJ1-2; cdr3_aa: CASSFGSLFYGYTF; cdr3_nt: TGCGCCAGCAGCTTTGGCAGCTTATTCTATGGCTACACCTTC
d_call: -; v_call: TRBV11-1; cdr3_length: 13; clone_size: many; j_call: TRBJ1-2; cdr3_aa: CASSSRRTDGYTF; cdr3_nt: TGTGCCAGCAGCTCCCGGCGGACAGACGGCTACACCTTC
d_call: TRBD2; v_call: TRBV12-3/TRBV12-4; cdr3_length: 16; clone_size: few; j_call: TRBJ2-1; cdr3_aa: CASSFGTSGRTNEQFF; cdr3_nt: TGTGCCAGCAGTTTCGGGACTAGCGGGAGGACCAATGAGCAGTTCTTC
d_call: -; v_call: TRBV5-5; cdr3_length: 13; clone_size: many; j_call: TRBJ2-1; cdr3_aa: CASSWTLYNEQFF; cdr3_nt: TGTGCCAGCAGCTGGACACTGTACAATGAGCAGTTCTTC
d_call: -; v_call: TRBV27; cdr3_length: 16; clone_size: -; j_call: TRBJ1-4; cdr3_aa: CASSFGDGKALEKLFF; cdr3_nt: TGTGCCAGCAGTTTTGGGGACGGCAAGGCCCTTGAAAAACTGTTTTTT
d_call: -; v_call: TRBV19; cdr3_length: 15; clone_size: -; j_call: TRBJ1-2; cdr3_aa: CASSIQFWQLYGYTF; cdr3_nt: TGTGCCAGTAGTATACAGTTTTGGCAGCTCTATGGCTACACCTTC
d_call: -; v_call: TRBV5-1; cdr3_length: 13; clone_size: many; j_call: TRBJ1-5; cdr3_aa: CASSFAGDQPQHF; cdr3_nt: TGCGCCAGCAGCTTCGCTGGGGATCAGCCCCAGCATTTT
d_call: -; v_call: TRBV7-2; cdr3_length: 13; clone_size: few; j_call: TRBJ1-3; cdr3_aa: CASSFDTRNTIYF; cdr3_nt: TGTGCCAGCAGCTTTGATACTCGAAACACCATATATTTT
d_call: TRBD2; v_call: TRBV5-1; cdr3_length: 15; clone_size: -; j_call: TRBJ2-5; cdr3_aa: CASTLVASGQETQYF; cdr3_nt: TGCGCCAGCACCTTGGTAGCTAGCGGGCAAGAGACCCAGTACTTC
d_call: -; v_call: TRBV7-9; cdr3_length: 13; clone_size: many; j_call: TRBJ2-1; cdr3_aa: CASTSGSYNEQFF; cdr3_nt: TGTGCCAGCACCTCTGGGTCCTACAATGAGCAGTTCTTC